The 5 T cell receptor beta chains below all came from one sample that was sequenced in a study of blood T cell dynamics during melanoma immunotherapy. Documented time point: week 3, after first cycle of checkpoint inhibitor. Profiled with immunoSEQ multiplex PCR; TCRdb holds only in-frame clones, not every one. The data contain more than 13,000 clones, 80% to 90% of them singletons. This sample comprised blood, obtained from a patient treated with checkpoint blockade. These receptor sequences come from a human donor with melanoma.

The chain is built from TRBV7-9 and TRBJ1-2; 8 bases match TRBD1. The CDR3 is 13 amino acids. CDR1 is SEHNR and CDR2 is FQNEAQ in the germline V gene (reference sequence). The trim removed 5 bases at V and 4 bases at J, leaving 3 bases unmatched. The chain's CDR3 is CASSPGTGYGYTF. The CDR3, as DNA: TGTGCCAGCAGCCCAGGGACAGGCTATGGCTACACCTTC.

Only one count was recorded for this clone. The CDR3 DNA sequence: TGTGCCAGCAGCTTAGGGGCGGGAGTTTATGAGCAGTTCTTC. It codes for CASSLGAGVYEQFF. The V gene is TRBV11-1, the J gene TRBJ2-1, with 7 nucleotides matching TRBD2. V was pared by 1 base and J by 8 bases, with 5 bases of the junction left unmatched. CDR3 size: 14 residues. Per germline, CDR1 SGHAT and CDR2 FQDESV (reference sequence).

The rearrangement uses TRBV7-8 and TRBJ2-7; D is possibly TRBD1 (6 bases). V dropped 6 bases and J dropped 4 bases, with 19 bases sitting between them. There are 15 residues in the CDR3. Germline CDR1 reads SGHVS; CDR2 reads FQNEAQ. The CDR3 loop reads CASSFTPGHTYEQYF. The CDR3 DNA sequence: TGTGCCAGCAGTTTTACCCCGGGACATACTTACGAGCAGTACTTC. The whole variable domain, remainder taken from reference TRBV7-8 and TRBJ2-7, is GAGVSQSPRYKVAKRGQDVALRCDPISGHVSLFWYQQALGQGPEFLTYFQNEAQLDKSGLPSDRFFAERPEGSVSTLKIQRTQQEDSAVYLCASSFTPGHTYEQYFGPGTRLTVT.

The rearrangement joins TRBV7-9 to TRBJ2-7; no clear D gene. Germline values: CDR1 SEHNR, CDR2 FQNEAQ (reference sequence). V lost 8 bases, J lost 3 bases, and 14 bases lay in between. The CDR3 extends over 13 amino acids. CDR3 DNA sequence: TGTGCCAGCGCTGAGGACGGCGGCTACGAGCAGTACTTC. Protein sequence: CASAEDGGYEQYF.

The rearrangement links TRBV5-1 to TRBJ2-1, with TRBD2 matching over 9 bases. Germline CDR1 SGHRS, CDR2 YFSETQ. The CDR3 consists of 15 residues. The V gene end was trimmed by 7 bases and the J gene end by 8 bases; junction bases not matched to a gene: 13. The CDR3 sequence: CASGASGTIDHEQFF. CDR3 nucleotide sequence: TGCGCCAGCGGCGCTAGCGGGACTATCGATCATGAGCAGTTCTTC.